This T cell receptor (beta chain) was identified in a study of OX40 agonist ivuxolimab in advanced cancers. About this clone: Its antigen is unidentified.

The table came from immunoSEQ multiplex PCR; TCRdb's copy has only in-frame clones and leaves some out. The sample holds around 50,000 clones, approximately 94% seen once. The study's findings and limits: Certain nonresponders likewise exhibited a low normalized T-cell clonal expansion.

The CDR3 contains 16 residues. The V end was cut by 0 bases, the J end by 5 bases, with 13 bases between. Looked up from germline, CDR1 is LGHNA and CDR2 is YSLEER. This chain joins TRBV4-3 and TRBJ1-4, with D uncertain. This receptor was obtained from an adult with an advanced solid tumor such as melanoma, head and neck, liver or kidney cancer. Material: CD4+ or CD8+ T cells sorted from blood, obtained in a trial of the OX40 agonist ivuxolimab. The CDR3 DNA reads TGCGCCAGCAGCCAAGATATAGGCAGTAAGAATGAAAAACTGTTTTTT. Its protein is CASSQDIGSKNEKLFF.